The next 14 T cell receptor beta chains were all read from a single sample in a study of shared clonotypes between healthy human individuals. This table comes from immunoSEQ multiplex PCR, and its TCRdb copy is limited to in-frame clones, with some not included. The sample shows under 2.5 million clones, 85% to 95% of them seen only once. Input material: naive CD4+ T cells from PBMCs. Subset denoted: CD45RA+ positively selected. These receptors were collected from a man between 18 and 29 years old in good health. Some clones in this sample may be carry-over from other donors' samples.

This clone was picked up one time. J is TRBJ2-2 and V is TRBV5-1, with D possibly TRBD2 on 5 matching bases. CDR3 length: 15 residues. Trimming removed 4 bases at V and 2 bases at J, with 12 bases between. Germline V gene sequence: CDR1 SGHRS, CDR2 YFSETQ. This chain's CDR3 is CASSPGLINTGELFF. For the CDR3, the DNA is TGCGCCAGCAGCCCAGGACTGATAAACACCGGGGAGCTGTTTTTT.

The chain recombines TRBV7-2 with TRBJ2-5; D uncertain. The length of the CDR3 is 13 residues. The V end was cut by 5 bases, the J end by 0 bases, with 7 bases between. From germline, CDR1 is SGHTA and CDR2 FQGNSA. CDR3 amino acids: CASSLRDQETQYF. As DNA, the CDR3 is TGTGCCAGCAGCCTAAGAGACCAAGAGACCCAGTACTTC.

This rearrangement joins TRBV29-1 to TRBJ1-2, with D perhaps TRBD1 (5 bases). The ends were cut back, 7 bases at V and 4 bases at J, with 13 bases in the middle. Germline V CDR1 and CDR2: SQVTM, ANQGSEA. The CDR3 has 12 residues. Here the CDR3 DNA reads TGCAGCGCTGAGGGGAGCAGCTATGGCTACACCTTC. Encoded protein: CSAEGSSYGYTF.

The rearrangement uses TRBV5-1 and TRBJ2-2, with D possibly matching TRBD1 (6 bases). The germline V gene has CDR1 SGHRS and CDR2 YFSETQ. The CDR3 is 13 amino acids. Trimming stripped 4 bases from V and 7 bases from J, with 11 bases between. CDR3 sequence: CASSETGSGELFF. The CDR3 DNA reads TGCGCCAGCAGCGAAACAGGGAGCGGGGAGCTGTTTTTT. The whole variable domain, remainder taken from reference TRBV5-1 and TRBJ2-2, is KAGVTQTPRYLIKTRGQQVTLSCSPISGHRSVSWYQQTPGQGLQFLFEYFSETQRNKGNFPGRFSGRQFSNSRSEMNVSTLELGDSALYLCASSETGSGELFFGEGSRLTVL.

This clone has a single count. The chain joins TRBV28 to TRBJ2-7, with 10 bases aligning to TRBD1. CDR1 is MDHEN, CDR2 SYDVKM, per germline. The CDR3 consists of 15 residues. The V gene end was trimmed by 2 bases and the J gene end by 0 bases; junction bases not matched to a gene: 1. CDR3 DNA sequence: TGTGCCAGCAGTTTAAGACAGGGGGCCTCCTACGAGCAGTACTTC. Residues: CASSLRQGASYEQYF.

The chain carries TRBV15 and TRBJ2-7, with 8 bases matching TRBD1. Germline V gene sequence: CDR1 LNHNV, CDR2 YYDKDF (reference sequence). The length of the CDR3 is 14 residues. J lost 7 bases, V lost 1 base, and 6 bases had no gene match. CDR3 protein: CATSRGQGAGEQYF. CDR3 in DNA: TGTGCCACCAGCAGAGGGCAGGGGGCGGGGGAGCAGTACTTC.

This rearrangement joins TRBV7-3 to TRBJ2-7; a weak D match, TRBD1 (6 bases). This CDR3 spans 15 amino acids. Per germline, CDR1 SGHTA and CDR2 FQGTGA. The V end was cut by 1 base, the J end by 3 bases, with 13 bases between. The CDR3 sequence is CASSLSAGAYYEQYF. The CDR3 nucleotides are TGTGCCAGCAGCTTAAGTGCAGGGGCCTACTACGAGCAGTACTTC.

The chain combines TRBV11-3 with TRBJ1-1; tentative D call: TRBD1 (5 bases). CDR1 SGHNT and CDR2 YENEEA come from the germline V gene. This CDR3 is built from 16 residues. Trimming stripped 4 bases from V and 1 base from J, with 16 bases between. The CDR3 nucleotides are TGTGCCAGCAGCTCACGGTGGGACGGGGAGAACACTGAAGCTTTCTTT. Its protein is CASSSRWDGENTEAFF. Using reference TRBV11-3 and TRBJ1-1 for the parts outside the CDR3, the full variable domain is EAGVVQSPRYKIIEKKQPVAFWCNPISGHNTLYWYLQNLGQGPELLIRYENEEAVDDSQLPKDRFSAERLKGVDSTLKIQPAELGDSAVYLCASSSRWDGENTEAFFGQGTRLTVV.

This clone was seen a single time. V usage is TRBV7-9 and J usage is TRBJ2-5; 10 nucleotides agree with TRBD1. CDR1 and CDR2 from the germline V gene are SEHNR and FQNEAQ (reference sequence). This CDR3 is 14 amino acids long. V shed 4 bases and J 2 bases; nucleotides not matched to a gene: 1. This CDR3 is CASSWTGGQETQYF. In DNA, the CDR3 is TGTGCCAGCAGCTGGACAGGGGGGCAAGAGACCCAGTACTTC.

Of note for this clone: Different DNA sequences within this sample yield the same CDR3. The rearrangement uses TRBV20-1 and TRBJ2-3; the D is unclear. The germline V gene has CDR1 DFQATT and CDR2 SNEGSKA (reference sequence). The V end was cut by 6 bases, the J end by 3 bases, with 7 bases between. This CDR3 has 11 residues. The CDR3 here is CSALSTDTQYF. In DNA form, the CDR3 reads TGCAGTGCCCTATCAACAGATACGCAGTATTTT.

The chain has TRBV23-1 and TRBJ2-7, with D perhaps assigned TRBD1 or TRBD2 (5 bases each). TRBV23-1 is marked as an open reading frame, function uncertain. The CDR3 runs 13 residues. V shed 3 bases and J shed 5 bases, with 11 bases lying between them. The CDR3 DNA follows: TGCGCCAGCAGTCACGGCAGGGACCACGAGCAGTACTTC. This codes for CASSHGRDHEQYF.

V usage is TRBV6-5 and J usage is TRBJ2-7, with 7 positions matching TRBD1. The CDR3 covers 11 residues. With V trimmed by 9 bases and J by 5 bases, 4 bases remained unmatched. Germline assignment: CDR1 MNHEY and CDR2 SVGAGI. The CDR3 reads CARAQGDEQYF. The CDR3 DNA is TGTGCCAGAGCCCAGGGGGACGAGCAGTACTTC.

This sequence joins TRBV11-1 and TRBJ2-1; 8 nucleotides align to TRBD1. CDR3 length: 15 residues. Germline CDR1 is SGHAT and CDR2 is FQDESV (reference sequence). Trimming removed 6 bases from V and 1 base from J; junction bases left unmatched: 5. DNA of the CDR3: TGTGCCAGCAGTACCGGACAGGGTTCCTACAATGAGCAGTTCTTC. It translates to CASSTGQGSYNEQFF.

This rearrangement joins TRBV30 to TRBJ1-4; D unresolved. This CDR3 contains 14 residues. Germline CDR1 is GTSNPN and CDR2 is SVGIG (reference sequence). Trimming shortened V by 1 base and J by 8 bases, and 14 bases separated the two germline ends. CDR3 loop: CAWSGPGLGEKLFF. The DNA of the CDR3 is TGTGCCTGGAGTGGGCCAGGTCTAGGCGAAAAACTGTTTTTT.